Listed below are T cell receptor beta chains from one sample, sequenced in a study of CD8+CD57+ T cells in acquired aplastic anemia. TCRdb recomputed calls from the reads with MiXCR, one row per CDR3 protein. The sample yields approximately 170,000 distinct CDR3 sequences, less than 60% seen once. The material sequenced was sorted CD4+, CD8+, or CD8+CD57+ T cells (not recorded which) from PBMCs. All receptors come from a human donor with aplastic anemia. Each CDR3 is given with its conserved first and last residue. D genes are given only for firm matches. Clone size appears in some rows only: once, few, many, or a class for an expanded clone.

>TRBJ1-1|16|.|many|TRBV20-1
TGCAGTGCTAATTCGGCCAACAGGAACATGAACACTGAAGCTTTCTTT
CSANSANRNMNTEAFF
>TRBJ2-1|15|.|many|TRBV5-1
TGCGCCAGCAGCTTGGACGGAAGCTCCTACAATGAGCAGTTCTTC
CASSLDGSSYNEQFF
>TRBJ2-3|13|.|many|TRBV24-1
TGTGCCACCAGTGATTTTGGGACAGATACGCAGTATTTT
CATSDFGTDTQYF
>TRBJ1-5|13|.|.|TRBV19
TGTGCCAGTAGCCAGGGAGTTAGAGAGACCCAGCATTTT
CASSQGVRETQHF
>TRBJ1-2|14|.|.|TRBV19
TGTGCCAGTAGTGGCACCAGGGGTAACTATGGCTACACCTTC
CASSGTRGNYGYTF
>TRBJ1-2|13|.|.|TRBV10-3
TGTGCCATCAGTGGGGTACAGGGCCCGCGGGGGACCTTC
CAISGVQGPRGTF
>TRBJ1-5|15|TRBD1|many|TRBV19
TGTGCCAGTAGATGGGGACAGGGGAGCAATCAGCCCCAGCATTTT
CASRWGQGSNQPQHF
>TRBJ1-2|12|.|many|TRBV2
TGTGCCAGCAGGCAAGACAGTTATGGCTACACCTTC
CASRQDSYGYTF
>TRBJ1-5|16|.|.|TRBV4-1
TGCGCCAGCAGCCAAGAGGGGGGCTATAGCAATCAGCCCCAGCATTTT
CASSQEGGYSNQPQHF
>TRBJ1-5|14|.|many|TRBV20-1
TGCAGTGCTAGAATGGGGGGCTCTGGGCAGCCCCAGCATTTT
CSARMGGSGQPQHF
>TRBJ2-7|14|TRBD1|.|TRBV2
TGTGCCAGCAGGGGACAGGGGGCGGTGTACGAGCAGTACTTC
CASRGQGAVYEQYF
>TRBJ1-1|13|.|.|TRBV13
TGTGCCAGCACCTGGTCAGGGATAACTGAAGCTTTCTTT
CASTWSGITEAFF
>TRBJ2-3|17|TRBD1|.|TRBV7-6
TGTGCCAGCAGCGCCACTTTCCGGGACAGACACACAGATACGCAGTATTTT
CASSATFRDRHTDTQYF
>TRBJ1-1|15|.|.|TRBV4-1
TGCGCCAGCAGCCAAGTCCGAGGGAGGAACACTGAAGCTTTCTTT
CASSQVRGRNTEAFF
>TRBJ2-3|15|TRBD1|.|TRBV20-1
TGCAGTGCTCGGGGACAGGCTCAGAGCACAGATACGCAGTATTTT
CSARGQAQSTDTQYF
>TRBJ2-7|14|TRBD1|.|TRBV2
TGTGCCAGCACGTACAGGGGGTTGATCGACGAGCAGTACTTC
CASTYRGLIDEQYF
>TRBJ2-2|15|.|.|TRBV24-1
TGTGCCACCAGCGACCGGGGTCCGAACACCGGGGAGCTGTTTTTT
CATSDRGPNTGELFF
>TRBJ2-1|14|.|many|TRBV29-1
TGCAGCGTAGGGTCCCGGACAATCTACAATGAGCAGTTCTTC
CSVGSRTIYNEQFF
>TRBJ1-1|13|.|.|TRBV7-9
TGTGCCAGCAGCTTTAAAGGGTCCACTGAAGCTTTCTTT
CASSFKGSTEAFF
>TRBJ1-1|13|.|.|TRBV7-8
TGTGCCAGCAGCTTTTTTCAGATTGCTGAAGCTTTCTTT
CASSFFQIAEAFF
>TRBJ1-1|14|.|once|TRBV25-1
TGTGCCAGCAGTGACCCCATCTACAGAGCTGAAGCTTTCTTT
CASSDPIYRAEAFF
>TRBJ2-7|15|.|.|TRBV7-8
TGTGCCAGCAGCTTAGGGAGTAGCGGTTCCTACGAGCAGTACTTC
CASSLGSSGSYEQYF
>TRBJ2-3|17|.|.|TRBV9
TGTGCCAGCAGCCTGGGGGAGGCCCTAGTGTACACAGATACGCAGTATTTT
CASSLGEALVYTDTQYF
>TRBJ1-2|12|.|few|TRBV18
TGTGCCAGCTCACTGAGGGGGGTTGGCTACACCTTC
CASSLRGVGYTF
>TRBJ2-2|16|TRBD1|once|TRBV10-1
TGCGCCAGCAGTGCGATCAGGGGGCGAGAAGGCGGGGAGCTGTTTTTT
CASSAIRGREGGELFF
>TRBJ1-4|14|TRBD1|many|TRBV9
TGTGCCAGCAGCGCCCAGGGGGCGCCCGAAAAACTGTTTTTT
CASSAQGAPEKLFF
>TRBJ2-7|13|TRBD2|many|TRBV7-6
TGTGCCAGCAGCGGAAGCGGGGGGGGCGAGCAGTACTTC
CASSGSGGGEQYF
>TRBJ1-2|14|.|.|TRBV20-1
TGCAGCGTCGACCGGGACGGAGCTAACTATGGCTACACCTTC
CSVDRDGANYGYTF
>TRBJ1-2|15|.|.|TRBV5-1
TGCGCCAGCAGCTTGGAGGGCAGGCGGGCTCGTGGCTACACCTTC
CASSLEGRRARGYTF
>TRBJ1-2|14|TRBD1|.|TRBV30
TGTGCCTGGAGTCCCGAGGGACAGGGGGGCGGCTACACCTTC
CAWSPEGQGGGYTF
>TRBJ1-4|16|.|many|TRBV5-6
TGTGCCAGCAGCTTGGATTGGGCTGCAACTAATGAAAAACTGTTTTTT
CASSLDWAATNEKLFF
>TRBJ1-6|14|.|many|TRBV20-1
TGCAGTGCTAGAGACAGGGCCCATAATTCACCCCTCCACTTT
CSARDRAHNSPLHF
>TRBJ2-2|16|.|few|TRBV3-1
TGTGCCAGCAGCCAAGGGAGGCTTGTGTACACCGGGGAGCTGTTTTTT
CASSQGRLVYTGELFF